Presented here are 4 T cell receptor beta chains from one specimen sequenced in a study of graft-versus-host responses after intestinal transplantation. Profiled with immunoSEQ multiplex PCR; TCRdb holds only in-frame clones, not every one. The sample yields about 27,000 clones, approximately 82% seen once. The sequencing used PBMCs, collected approximately 29 days after intestinal transplant. Receptors originate from a human patient who received an intestinal transplant, so some T cells may come from the graft donor.

This clone was seen more than once but under ten times. The chain links TRBV6-4 to TRBJ1-2; TRBD1 is a possible D gene (6 bases). The V end was cut by 0 bases, the J end by 8 bases, with 13 bases between. Germline lookup yields CDR1 MRHNA and CDR2 SNTAGT. The CDR3 loop spans 14 amino acids. In DNA form, the CDR3 reads TGTGCCAGCAGTGACTCGGCAGGGGTCGGCGGCTACACCTTC. Translating gives CASSDSAGVGGYTF.

The CDR3 DNA is TGTGCCAGCTCACCAGGCACTCAGATTGGACGCCGCCAAGAGACCCAGTACTTC. Translated, it gives CASSPGTQIGRRQETQYF. V and J are TRBV18 and TRBJ2-5; D uncertain. V lost 2 bases and J lost 1, with 20 bases in between. There are 18 residues in the CDR3. Germline assignment: CDR1 KGHSH and CDR2 LQKENI.

This clone was recorded only once. The junction shows a germline mismatch at one end, possibly a read error. The identical CDR3 is also encoded by other nucleotide sequences in the sample. The chain is built from TRBV29-1 and TRBJ1-1; 8 bases align to TRBD1. Germline loops: CDR1 SQVTM, CDR2 ANQGSEA. This CDR3 has 13 residues. The CDR3 DNA sequence: TGCAGCACCGGACAGGGCACTTACACTGAAGCCTTCTTT. Protein product: CSTGQGTYTEAFF.

The count of this clone is one. The J gene is TRBJ1-2, the V gene TRBV6-4; the D gene is possibly TRBD1 (5 bases). With 2 bases removed from V and 10 bases from J, the gap between germline ends came to 11 bases. This CDR3 comprises 12 residues. The germline CDR1 and CDR2 sequences are MRHNA and SNTAGT. The CDR3 coding sequence is TGTGCCAGCAGTGACACGTGGGGCGCCTACACCTTC. Residues: CASSDTWGAYTF.